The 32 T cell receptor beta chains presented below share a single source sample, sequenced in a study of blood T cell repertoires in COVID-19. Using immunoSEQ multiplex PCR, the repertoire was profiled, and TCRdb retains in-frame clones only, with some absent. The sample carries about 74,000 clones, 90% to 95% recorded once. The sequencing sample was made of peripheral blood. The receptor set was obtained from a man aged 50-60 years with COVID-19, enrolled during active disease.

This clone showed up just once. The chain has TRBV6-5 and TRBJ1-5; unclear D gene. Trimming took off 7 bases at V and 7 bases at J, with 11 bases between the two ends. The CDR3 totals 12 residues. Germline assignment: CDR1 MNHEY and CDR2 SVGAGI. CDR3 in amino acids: CASTRGGQPQHF. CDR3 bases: TGTGCCAGCACCCGGGGTGGCCAGCCCCAGCATTTT.

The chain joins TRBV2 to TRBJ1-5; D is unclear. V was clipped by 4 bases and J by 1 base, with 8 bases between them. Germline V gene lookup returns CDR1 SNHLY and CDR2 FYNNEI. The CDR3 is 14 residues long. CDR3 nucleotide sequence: TGTGCCAGCAGTGGAAGCGGGAGCAATCAGCCCCAGCATTTT. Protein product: CASSGSGSNQPQHF.

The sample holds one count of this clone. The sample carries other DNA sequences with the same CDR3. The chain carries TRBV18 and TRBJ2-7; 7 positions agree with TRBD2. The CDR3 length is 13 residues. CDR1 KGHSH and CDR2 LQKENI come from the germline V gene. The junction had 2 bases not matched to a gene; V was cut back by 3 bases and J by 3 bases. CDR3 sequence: CASSPSGNYEQYV. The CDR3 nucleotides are TGTGCCAGCTCACCCAGCGGGAACTACGAGCAGTACGTC.

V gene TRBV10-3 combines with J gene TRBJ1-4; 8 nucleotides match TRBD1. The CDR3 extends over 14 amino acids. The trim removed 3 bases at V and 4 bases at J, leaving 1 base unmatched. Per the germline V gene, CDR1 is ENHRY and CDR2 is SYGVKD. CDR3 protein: CAISEQGGNEKLFF. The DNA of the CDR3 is TGTGCCATCAGTGAACAGGGGGGTAATGAAAAACTGTTTTTT.

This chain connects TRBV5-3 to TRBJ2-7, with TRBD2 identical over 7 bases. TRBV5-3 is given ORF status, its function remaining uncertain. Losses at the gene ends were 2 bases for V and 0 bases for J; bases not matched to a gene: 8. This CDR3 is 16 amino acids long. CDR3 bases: TGTGCCAGAAGCTTTAAAACGGGAGGTTTCTCCTACGAGCAGTACGTC. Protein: CARSFKTGGFSYEQYV.

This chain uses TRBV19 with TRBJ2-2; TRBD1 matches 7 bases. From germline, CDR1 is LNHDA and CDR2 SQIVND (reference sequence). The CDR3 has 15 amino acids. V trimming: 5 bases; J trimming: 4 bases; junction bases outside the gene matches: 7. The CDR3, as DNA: TGTGCCAGTAGTGGGAAGGGGGCGCCCACCGGGGAGCTGTTTTTT. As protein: CASSGKGAPTGELFF.

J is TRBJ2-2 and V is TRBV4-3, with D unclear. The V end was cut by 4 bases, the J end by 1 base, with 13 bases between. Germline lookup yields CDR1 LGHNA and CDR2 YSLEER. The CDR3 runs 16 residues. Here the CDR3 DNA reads TGCGCCAGCAGCCGGAGCTCTACCTTGAACACCGGGGAGCTGTTTTTT. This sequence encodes CASSRSSTLNTGELFF.

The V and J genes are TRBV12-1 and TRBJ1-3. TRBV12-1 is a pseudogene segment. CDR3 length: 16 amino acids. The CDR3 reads CASSFGPGGDGNTIYF. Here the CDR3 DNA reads TGTGCCAGCAGCTTTGGGCCGGGGGGGGACGGAAACACCATATATTTT.

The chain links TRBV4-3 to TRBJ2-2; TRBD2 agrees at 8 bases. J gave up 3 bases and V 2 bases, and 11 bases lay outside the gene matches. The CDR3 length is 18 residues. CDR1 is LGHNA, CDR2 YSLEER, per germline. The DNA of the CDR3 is TGCGCCAGCAGCCAATCGCCCGGGGGGGGCGCGGACACCGGGGAGCTGTTTTTT. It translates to CASSQSPGGGADTGELFF.

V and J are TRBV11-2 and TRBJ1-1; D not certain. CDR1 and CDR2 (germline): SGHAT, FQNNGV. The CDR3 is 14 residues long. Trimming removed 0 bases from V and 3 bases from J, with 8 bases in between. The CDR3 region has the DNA TGTGCCAGCAGCTTAGAGTACCAGGACACTGAAGCTTTCTTT. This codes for CASSLEYQDTEAFF.

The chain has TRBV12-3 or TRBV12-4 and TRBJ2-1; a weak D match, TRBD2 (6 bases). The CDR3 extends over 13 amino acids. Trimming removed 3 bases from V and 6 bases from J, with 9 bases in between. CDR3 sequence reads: CASSFGGLNEQFF. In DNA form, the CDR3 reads TGTGCCAGCAGTTTCGGGGGTCTCAATGAGCAGTTCTTC.

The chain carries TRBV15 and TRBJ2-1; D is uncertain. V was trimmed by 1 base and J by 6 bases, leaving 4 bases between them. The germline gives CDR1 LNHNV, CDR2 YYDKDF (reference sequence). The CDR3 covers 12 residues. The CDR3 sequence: CATSRVANEQFF. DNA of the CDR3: TGTGCCACCAGCAGAGTGGCCAATGAGCAGTTCTTC.

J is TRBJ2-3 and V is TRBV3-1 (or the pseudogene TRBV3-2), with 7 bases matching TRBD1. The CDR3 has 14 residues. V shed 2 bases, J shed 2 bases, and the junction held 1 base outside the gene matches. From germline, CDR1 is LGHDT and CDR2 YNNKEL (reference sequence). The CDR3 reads CASSQTGDTDTQYF. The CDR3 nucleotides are TGTGCCAGCAGCCAAACAGGGGACACAGATACGCAGTATTTT.

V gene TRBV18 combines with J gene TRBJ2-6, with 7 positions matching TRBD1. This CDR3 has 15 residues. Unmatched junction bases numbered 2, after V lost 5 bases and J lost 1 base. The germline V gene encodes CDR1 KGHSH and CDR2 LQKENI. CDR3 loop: CASSSGQSGANVLTF. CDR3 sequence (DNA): TGTGCCAGCTCATCGGGACAGTCTGGGGCCAACGTCCTGACTTTC.

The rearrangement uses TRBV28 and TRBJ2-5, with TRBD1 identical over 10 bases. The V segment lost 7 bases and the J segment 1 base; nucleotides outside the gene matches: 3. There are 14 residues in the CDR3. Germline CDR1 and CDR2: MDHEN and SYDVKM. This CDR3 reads CASNDRGPQETQYF. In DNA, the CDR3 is TGTGCCAGCAACGACAGGGGGCCCCAAGAGACCCAGTACTTC. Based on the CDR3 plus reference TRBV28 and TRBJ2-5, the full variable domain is DVKVTQSSRYLVKRTGEKVFLECVQDMDHENMFWYRQDPGLGLRLIYFSYDVKMKEKGDIPEGYSVSREKKERFSLILESASTNQTSMYLCASNDRGPQETQYFGPGTRLLVL.

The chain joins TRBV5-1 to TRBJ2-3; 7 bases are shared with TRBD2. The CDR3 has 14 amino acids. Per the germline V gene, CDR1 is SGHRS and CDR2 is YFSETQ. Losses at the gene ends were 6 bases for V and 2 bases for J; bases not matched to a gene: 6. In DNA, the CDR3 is TGCGCCAGCACAAGCGGGGAGCACACAGATACGCAGTATTTT. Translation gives CASTSGEHTDTQYF.

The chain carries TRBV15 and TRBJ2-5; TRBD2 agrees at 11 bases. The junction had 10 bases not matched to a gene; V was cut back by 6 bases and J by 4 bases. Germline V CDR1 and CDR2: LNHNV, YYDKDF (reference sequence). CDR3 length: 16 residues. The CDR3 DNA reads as TGTGCCACCAGTGAGATAGCGGGAGGGCCTGGAGAGACCCAGTACTTC. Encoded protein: CATSEIAGGPGETQYF.

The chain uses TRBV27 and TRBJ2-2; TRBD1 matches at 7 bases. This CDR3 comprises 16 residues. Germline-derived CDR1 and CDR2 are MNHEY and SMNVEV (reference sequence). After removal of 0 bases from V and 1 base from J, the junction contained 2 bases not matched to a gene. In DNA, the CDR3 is TGTGCCAGCAGTTTATCGTGGACAGGGAACACCGGGGAGCTGTTTTTT. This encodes CASSLSWTGNTGELFF.

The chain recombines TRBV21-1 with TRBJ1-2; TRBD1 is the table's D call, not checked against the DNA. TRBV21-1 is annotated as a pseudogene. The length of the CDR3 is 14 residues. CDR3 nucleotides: TGTGCCACCGGCCTGGGGACAGACGTTTATGGCTACACCTTC. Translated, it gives CATGLGTDVYGYTF.

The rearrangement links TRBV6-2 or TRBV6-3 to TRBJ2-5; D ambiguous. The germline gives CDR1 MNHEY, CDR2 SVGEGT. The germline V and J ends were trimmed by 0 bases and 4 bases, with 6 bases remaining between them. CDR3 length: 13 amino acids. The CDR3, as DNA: TGTGCCAGCAGTTACTCGGTCGGAGAGACCCAGTACTTC. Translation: CASSYSVGETQYF.

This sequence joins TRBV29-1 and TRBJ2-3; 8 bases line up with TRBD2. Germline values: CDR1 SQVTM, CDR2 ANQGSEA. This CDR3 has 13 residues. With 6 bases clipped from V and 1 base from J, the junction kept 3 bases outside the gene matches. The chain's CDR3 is CSVMTSGTDTQYF. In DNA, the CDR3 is TGCAGCGTGATGACTAGCGGCACAGATACGCAGTATTTT.

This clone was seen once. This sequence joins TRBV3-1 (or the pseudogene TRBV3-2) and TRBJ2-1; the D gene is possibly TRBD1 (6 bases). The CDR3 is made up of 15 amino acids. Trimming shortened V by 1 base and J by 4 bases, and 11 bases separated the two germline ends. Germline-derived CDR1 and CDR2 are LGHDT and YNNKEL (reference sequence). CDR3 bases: TGTGCCAGCAGCCAAGCCCCTGGACAGTACAATGAGCAGTTCTTC. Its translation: CASSQAPGQYNEQFF.

CDR3: CASRTLAGYGGELFF. As DNA, the CDR3 is TGTGCCAGCAGGACCCTAGCCGGGTACGGCGGGGAGCTGTTTTTT. The chain joins TRBV2 to TRBJ2-2, with D possibly TRBD2 on 5 matching bases. There are 15 residues in the CDR3. CDR1 is SNHLY and CDR2 is FYNNEI in the germline V gene. Trimming removed 6 bases at V and 7 bases at J, with 18 bases between.

The DNA of the CDR3 is TGTGCCAGCAGCCAAGCTCGCCTAATCGGGGGTAGATTGAATGAAAAACTGTTTTTT. It is translated as CASSQARLIGGRLNEKLFF. This chain uses TRBV14 with TRBJ1-4; D perhaps matches TRBD1 (5 bases). The V end was cut by 1 base, the J end by 5 bases, with 23 bases between. There are 19 residues in the CDR3. Germline V gene data show CDR1 as SGHDN and CDR2 as FVKESK.

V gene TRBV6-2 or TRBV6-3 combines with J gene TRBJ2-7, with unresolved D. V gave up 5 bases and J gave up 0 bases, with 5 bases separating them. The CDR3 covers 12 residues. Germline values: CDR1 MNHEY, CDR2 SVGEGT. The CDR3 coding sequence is TGTGCCAGCAGTATTAACTCCTACGAGCAGTACTTC. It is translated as CASSINSYEQYF.

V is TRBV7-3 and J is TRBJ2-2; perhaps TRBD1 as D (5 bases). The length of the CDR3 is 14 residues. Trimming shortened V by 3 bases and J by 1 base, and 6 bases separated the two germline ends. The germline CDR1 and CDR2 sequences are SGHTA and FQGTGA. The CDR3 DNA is TGTGCCAGCAGCTTGACAGAGAACACCGGGGAGCTGTTTTTT. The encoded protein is CASSLTENTGELFF.

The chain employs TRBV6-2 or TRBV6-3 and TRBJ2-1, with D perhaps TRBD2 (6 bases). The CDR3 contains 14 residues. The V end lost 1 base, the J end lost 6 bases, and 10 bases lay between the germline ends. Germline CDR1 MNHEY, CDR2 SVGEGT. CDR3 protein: CASSYLQEGNEQFF. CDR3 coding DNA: TGTGCCAGCAGTTACTTACAGGAGGGCAATGAGCAGTTCTTC.

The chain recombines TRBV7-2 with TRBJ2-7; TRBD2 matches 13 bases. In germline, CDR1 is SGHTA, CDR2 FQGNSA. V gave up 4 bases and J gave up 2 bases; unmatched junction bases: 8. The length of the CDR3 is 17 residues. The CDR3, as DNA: TGTGCCAGCAGCTCCCTAGGACTAGCGGGAGACCCCTACGAGCAGTACTTC. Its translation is CASSSLGLAGDPYEQYF.

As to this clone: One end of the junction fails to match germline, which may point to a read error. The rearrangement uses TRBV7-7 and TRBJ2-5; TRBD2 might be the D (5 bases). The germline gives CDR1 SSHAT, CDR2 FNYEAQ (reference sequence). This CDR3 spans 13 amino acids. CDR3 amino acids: CASSLSRAETQYF. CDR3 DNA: TGTGCTAGCAGCTTATCGAGGGCGGAGACCCAGTACTTC.

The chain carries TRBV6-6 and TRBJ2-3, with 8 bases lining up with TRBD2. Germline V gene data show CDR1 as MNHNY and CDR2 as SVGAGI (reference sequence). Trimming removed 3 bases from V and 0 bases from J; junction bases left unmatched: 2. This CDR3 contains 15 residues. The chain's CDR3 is CASSYGLASTDTQYF. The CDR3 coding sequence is TGTGCCAGCAGTTATGGACTAGCCAGCACAGATACGCAGTATTTT.

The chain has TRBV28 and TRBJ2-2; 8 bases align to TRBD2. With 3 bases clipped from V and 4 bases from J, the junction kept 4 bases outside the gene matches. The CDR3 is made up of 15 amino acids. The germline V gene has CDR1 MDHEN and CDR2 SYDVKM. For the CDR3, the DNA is TGTGCCAGCAGTTTCACGGGAGGGGGCACCGGGGAGCTGTTTTTT. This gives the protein CASSFTGGGTGELFF.

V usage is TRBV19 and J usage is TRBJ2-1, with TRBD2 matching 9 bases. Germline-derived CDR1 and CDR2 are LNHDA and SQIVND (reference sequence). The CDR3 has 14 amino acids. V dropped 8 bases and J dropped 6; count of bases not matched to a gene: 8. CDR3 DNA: TGTGCCAGTTTAGCGGGAGTTGGGGTCAATGAGCAGTTCTTC. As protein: CASLAGVGVNEQFF.